One sample yielded the 15 T cell receptor beta chains listed below, sequenced in a study of T cell clonality in common variable immunodeficiency. Generated by immunoSEQ multiplex PCR, the TCRdb table keeps only in-frame clones and is missing some. The sample holds approximately 81,000 clones, and no clone turns up only once. Specimen: peripheral blood mononuclear cells. These receptors were obtained from a person aged 18 to 75 in good health.

This clone was seen ten or more times. The read ends 3 residues early relative to the CDR3; the germline J gene fills the gap. This chain connects TRBV29-1 to TRBJ2-3, with 8 bases that match TRBD1. The V gene end was trimmed by 7 bases and the J gene end by 1 base; junction bases not matched to a gene: 4. Germline V gene lookup returns CDR1 SQVTM and CDR2 ANQGSEA. The CDR3 totals 13 residues. CDR3 protein: CSGSTGGTDTQYF. The CDR3 bases that were read are TGCAGCGGATCGACAGGGGGCACAGATACG.

This clone was seen at least ten times. The read ends 3 residues before the CDR3 terminus; that terminus is restored from the germline J gene. J is TRBJ1-5 and V is TRBV19, with D possibly TRBD1 on 5 matching bases. Trimming removed 10 bases at V and 4 bases at J, with 20 bases between. The CDR3 runs to 15 residues. CDR1 and CDR2 from the germline V gene are LNHDA and SQIVND (reference sequence). The CDR3 sequence: CATSLSAGTNQPQHF. The covered CDR3 bases are TGTGCCACCTCCTTATCAGCCGGGACTAATCAGCCC.

This clone was counted at least ten times. At one end, the junction sequence differs from germline, possibly due to a read error. The read gets to within 3 residues of the CDR3 end, and the germline J gene fills in the rest. This sequence joins TRBV7-7 and TRBJ2-7, with TRBD1 matching 7 bases. The germline V gene has CDR1 SSHAT and CDR2 FNYEAQ (reference sequence). The CDR3 contains 14 residues. The covered CDR3 bases are TGTGCTAGCAGCTTAGGGGACAGTTCCTACGAG. Its translation: CASSLGDSSYE. The full CDR3 sequence reads CASSLGDSSYEQYF.

This clone was detected many times. The read ends 3 residues early relative to the CDR3; the germline J gene fills the gap. This chain joins TRBV2 and TRBJ1-5; D perhaps matches TRBD1 (6 bases). Germline CDR1 and CDR2: SNHLY and FYNNEI. This CDR3 comprises 15 residues. With 6 bases removed from V and 7 bases from J, the gap between germline ends came to 19 bases. The CDR3 loop reads CASRGARVLDQPQHF. The DNA read from the CDR3 is TGTGCCAGCAGGGGGGCCAGGGTATTGGACCAGCCC.

This clone was counted many times. The read ends 3 residues shy of where the CDR3 ends; the end is completed using the germline J gene. V and J are TRBV6-4 and TRBJ2-3; TRBD2 matches at 7 bases. The ends lost 1 base at V and 0 bases at J; junction bases unmatched: 4. This CDR3 contains 16 residues. Germline CDR1 MRHNA, CDR2 SNTAGT. The CDR3: CASSDLASGSTDTQYF. The DNA read from the CDR3 is TGTGCCAGCAGTGACTTGGCTAGCGGTAGCACAGATACG.

This clone was seen at least ten times. The sequenced fragment ends 3 residues before the CDR3 boundary, so the rest is inferred from the germline J gene. The chain carries TRBV5-6 and TRBJ1-1, with D possibly being TRBD1 (6 bases). The CDR3 has 15 amino acids. The V gene's germline CDR1 is SGHDT and CDR2 YYEEEE. V was trimmed by 4 bases and J by 4 bases, leaving 17 bases between them. CDR3 residues: CASSRLTGTFTEAFF. Partial CDR3 DNA: TGTGCCAGCAGCCGACTTACAGGGACCTTCACTGAA.

At least ten counts were recorded for this clone. The covered CDR3 bases are TGCAGCGTTCGGACAGGGCCCAACACTGAA. This encodes CSVRTGPNTE. The entire CDR3 protein reads CSVRTGPNTEAFF. The rearrangement links TRBV29-1 to TRBJ1-1; 8 nucleotides match TRBD1. The read is 3 residues too short to cover the CDR3 end, so that end is filled in from the germline J gene. Germline CDR1 is SQVTM and CDR2 is ANQGSEA. V lost 5 bases, J lost 2 bases, and 4 bases stayed unmatched. The CDR3 is 13 residues long.

This clone appeared many times. Read coverage stops 3 residues before the CDR3 terminus; the germline J gene supplies the remainder. The chain uses TRBV20-1 and TRBJ2-3; 11 nucleotides agree with TRBD2. Looked up from germline, CDR1 is DFQATT and CDR2 is SNEGSKA (reference sequence). The CDR3 has 13 residues. V was pared by 2 bases and J by 5 bases, with 0 bases of the junction left unmatched. The sequenced CDR3 bases are TGCAGTGCTAGACTAGCGGGAGGAGATACG. Amino acids: CSARLAGGDT. The whole CDR3 protein is CSARLAGGDTQYF.

This clone was observed a handful of times. The sequence runs out 3 residues before the end of the CDR3; the remainder is reconstructed from the germline J gene. The gene calls are TRBV25-1 and TRBJ2-6; D might be TRBD1 (6 bases). Germline CDR1 and CDR2: MGHDK and SYGVNS. V was pared by 1 base and J by 0 bases, with 10 bases between. CDR3 length: 17 residues. The CDR3 loop is CASSELDSPSGANVLTF. CDR3 DNA, as far as it was read: TGTGCCAGCAGTGAATTGGACAGTCCCTCTGGGGCCAACGTC.

In this sample, this clone turned up many times. An end of the junction differs from the germline gene, which may be a read error. The CDR3 goes on 3 residues after the read ends, and that part is filled in from the germline J gene. The gene calls are TRBV4-2 and TRBJ2-2, with D possibly matching TRBD1 (5 bases). CDR1 is LGHNA, CDR2 YNFKEQ, per germline. CDR3 length: 18 residues. Incomplete CDR3 DNA: TGCGCCAGCAGCCAATCTCCGGACATGAACTTAGGCACCGGGGAG. Translating gives CASSQSPDMNLGTGE. The entire CDR3 protein is CASSQSPDMNLGTGELFF.

This clone has ten or more counts. The read is 3 residues too short to cover the CDR3 end, so that end is filled in from the germline J gene. The J gene is TRBJ2-1, the V gene TRBV5-4; 9 nucleotides agree with TRBD1. The V gene end was trimmed by 4 bases and the J gene end by 5 bases; junction bases not matched to a gene: 7. The length of the CDR3 is 15 residues. Germline values: CDR1 SGHNT, CDR2 YYREEE (reference sequence). CDR3 DNA, as far as it was read: TGTGCCAGCAGCCAAAGACAGGGGGGTAACAATGAG. Translating gives CASSQRQGGNNE. The whole CDR3 reads CASSQRQGGNNEQFF.

The sample holds many counts of this clone. Read data end 3 residues before the CDR3 end; the end is taken from the germline J gene. V gene TRBV20-1 combines with J gene TRBJ1-2; 8 nucleotides match TRBD1. The trim removed 5 bases at V and 4 bases at J, leaving 15 bases unmatched. The germline CDR1 and CDR2 sequences are DFQATT and SNEGSKA (reference sequence). The CDR3 runs to 16 residues. CDR3 DNA (partial): TGCAGTGCTTCTTTGGACAGGGCTCTCATGGGCTATGGC. Amino acids: CSASLDRALMGYG. The complete CDR3 protein is CSASLDRALMGYGYTF.

Ten or more counts support this clone. The limits of the CDR3 on the DNA are not certain, so only TCRdb's listed CDR3 is given. The gene calls are TRBV5-1 and TRBJ1-2; TRBD1 was called by the table and not checked on the DNA. The CDR3 is 16 residues long, ends included. CDR1 and CDR2 (germline): SGHRS, YFSETQ. The CDR3 region is CASSTSTGVSNYGYTF.

This clone was seen at least ten times. Sequencing ends 3 residues short of the CDR3 end; the germline J gene provides the rest. J is TRBJ2-2 and V is TRBV30; 9 bases fit TRBD1. Germline V gives CDR1 GTSNPN, CDR2 SVGIG (reference sequence). CDR3 length: 15 residues. V dropped 6 bases and J dropped 1; count of bases not matched to a gene: 6. The CDR3 is CACPAGQGNTGELFF. CDR3 DNA (partial): TGTGCCTGCCCCGCGGGACAGGGGAACACCGGGGAG. Full variable domain (remainder filled in from reference TRBV30 and TRBJ2-2): SQTIHQWPATLVQPVGSPLSLECTVEGTSNPNLYWYRQAAGRGLQLLFYSVGIGQISSEVPQNLSASRPQDRQFILSSKKLLLSDSGFYLCACPAGQGNTGELFFGEGSRLTVL.

Worth noting for this clone: The CDR3 is cut off 3 residues early in the read; its end comes from the germline J gene. The chain couples TRBV2 to TRBJ2-3, with TRBD2 identical over 10 bases. Germline assignment: CDR1 SNHLY and CDR2 FYNNEI. Unmatched junction bases numbered 6, after V lost 8 bases and J lost 7 bases. The CDR3 extends over 13 amino acids. The CDR3 loop reads CASGQLAGNTQYF. The covered CDR3 bases are TGTGCCAGCGGCCAACTAGCGGGGAATACG.